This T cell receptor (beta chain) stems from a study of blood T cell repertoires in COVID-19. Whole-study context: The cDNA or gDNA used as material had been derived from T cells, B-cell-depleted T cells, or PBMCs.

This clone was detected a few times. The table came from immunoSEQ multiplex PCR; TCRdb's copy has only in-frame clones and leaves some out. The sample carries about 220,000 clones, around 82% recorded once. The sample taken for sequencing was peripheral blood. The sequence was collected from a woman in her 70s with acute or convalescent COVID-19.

The CDR3 DNA sequence: TGTGCCAGCAGTCTAGCTTCGACTAGTAGGACAGATACGCAGTATTTT. Residues: CASSLASTSRTDTQYF. V is TRBV7-2 and J is TRBJ2-3, with D perhaps matching TRBD2 (6 bases). The ends were cut back, 6 bases at V and 3 bases at J, with 19 bases in the middle. The CDR3 has 16 amino acids. The V gene's germline CDR1 is SGHTA and CDR2 FQGNSA. Complete variable domain (other parts from reference TRBV7-2 and TRBJ2-3): GAGVSQSPSNKVTEKGKDVELRCDPISGHTALYWYRQSLGQGLEFLIYFQGNSAPDKSGLPSDRFSAERTGGSVSTLTIQRTQQEDSAVYLCASSLASTSRTDTQYFGPGTRLTVL.